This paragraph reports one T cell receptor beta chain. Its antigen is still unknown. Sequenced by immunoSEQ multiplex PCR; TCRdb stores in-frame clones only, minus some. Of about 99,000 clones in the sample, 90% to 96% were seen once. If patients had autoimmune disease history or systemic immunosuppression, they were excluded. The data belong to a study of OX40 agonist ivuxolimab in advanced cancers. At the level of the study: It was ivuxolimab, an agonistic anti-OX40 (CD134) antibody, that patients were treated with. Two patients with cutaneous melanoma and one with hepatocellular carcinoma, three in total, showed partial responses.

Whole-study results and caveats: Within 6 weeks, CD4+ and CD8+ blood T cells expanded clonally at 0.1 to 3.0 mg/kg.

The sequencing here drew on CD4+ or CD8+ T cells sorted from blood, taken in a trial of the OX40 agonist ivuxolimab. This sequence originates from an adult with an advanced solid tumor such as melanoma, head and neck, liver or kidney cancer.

The CDR3 DNA sequence: TGTGCCAGCAGCCCCCTAGGACAAGAGACCCAGTACTTC. It is translated as CASSPLGQETQYF. This rearrangement joins TRBV27 to TRBJ2-5; D not certain. Trimming removed 6 bases from V and 2 bases from J, with 10 bases in between. The CDR3 has 13 amino acids. Germline V CDR1 and CDR2: MNHEY, SMNVEV (reference sequence).